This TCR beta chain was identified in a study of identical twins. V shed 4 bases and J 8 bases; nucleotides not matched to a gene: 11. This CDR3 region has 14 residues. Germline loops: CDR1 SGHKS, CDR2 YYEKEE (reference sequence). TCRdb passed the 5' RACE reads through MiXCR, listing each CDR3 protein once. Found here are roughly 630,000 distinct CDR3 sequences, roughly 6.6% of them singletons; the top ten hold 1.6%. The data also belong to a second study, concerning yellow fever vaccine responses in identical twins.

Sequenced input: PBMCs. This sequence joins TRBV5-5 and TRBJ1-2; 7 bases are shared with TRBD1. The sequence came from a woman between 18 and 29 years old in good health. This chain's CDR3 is CASSAPNRGGGYTF. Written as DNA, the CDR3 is TGTGCCAGCAGCGCCCCTAACAGGGGTGGAGGCTACACCTTC. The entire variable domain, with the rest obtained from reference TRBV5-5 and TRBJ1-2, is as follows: DAGVTQSPTHLIKTRGQQVTLRCSPISGHKSVSWYQQVLGQGPQFIFQYYEKEERGRGNFPDRFSARQFPNYSSELNVNALLLGDSALYLCASSAPNRGGGYTFGSGTRLTVV.